This TCR beta chain was identified in a study of cytomegalovirus exposure and HLA in healthy donors. On this clone itself: The antigen is not known.

The V gene lost 6 bases and the J gene lost 7 bases, with 16 bases spanning the gap. Per the germline V gene, CDR1 is SNHLY and CDR2 is FYNNEI. The CDR3 has 15 amino acids. Primers: 60 Vbeta forward and 13 Jbeta reverse. The method was immunoSEQ multiplex PCR; TCRdb's version includes in-frame clones alone and lacks a portion of them. The table lists under 200,000 clones, roughly an eighth of them singletons, with 7.8% in the top ten. Overall study results and limits: Previous analysis showed most TCR beta V segments were productive about 87% or about 30% of the time. Reports state that TCR beta sequences accurately predicted most subjects' HLA-A and HLA-B alleles. A later analysis linked 15,000 to 20,000 TCR beta sequences to HLA alleles at 0.05 false discovery rate.

The receptor was isolated from a man aged 50-60 years in good health and CMV-seropositive. The J gene is TRBJ1-6, the V gene TRBV2, with a weak D call TRBD1 (6 bases). The sequencing sample was made of PBMCs. This chain's CDR3 is CASSGRGVLNSPLHF. The CDR3 bases are TGTGCCAGCAGCGGCAGGGGAGTGTTGAATTCACCCCTCCACTTT.